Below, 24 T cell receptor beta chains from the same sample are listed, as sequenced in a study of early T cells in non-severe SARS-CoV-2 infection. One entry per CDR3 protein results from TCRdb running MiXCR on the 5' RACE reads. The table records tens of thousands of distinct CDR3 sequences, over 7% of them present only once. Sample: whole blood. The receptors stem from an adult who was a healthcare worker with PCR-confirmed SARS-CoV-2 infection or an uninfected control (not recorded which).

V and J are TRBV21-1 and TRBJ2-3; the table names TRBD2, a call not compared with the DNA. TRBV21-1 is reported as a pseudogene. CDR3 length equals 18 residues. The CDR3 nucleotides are TGTGCCAGCAGCACCCTGGTGCAGGGCGGGGGGGCCAGAGATACGCAGTATTTT. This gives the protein CASSTLVQGGGARDTQYF.

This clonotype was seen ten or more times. For the CDR3, the DNA is TGTGCCAGCAGCCAAGAAGGCAGCGGGGGCCTGTACGAGCAGTACTTC. This translates into CASSQEGSGGLYEQYF. The chain uses TRBV4-2 and TRBJ2-7, with 8 bases matching TRBD2. Germline-derived CDR1 and CDR2 are LGHNA and YNFKEQ. CDR3 length: 16 amino acids. The V segment lost 0 bases and the J segment 4 bases; nucleotides outside the gene matches: 8.

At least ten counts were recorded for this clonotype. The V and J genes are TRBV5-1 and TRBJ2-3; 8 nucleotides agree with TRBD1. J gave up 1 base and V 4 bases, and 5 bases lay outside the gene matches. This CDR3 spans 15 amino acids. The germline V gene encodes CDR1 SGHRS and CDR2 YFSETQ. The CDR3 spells CASSKGQARTDTQYF. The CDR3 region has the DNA TGCGCCAGCAGCAAGGGACAGGCCCGCACAGATACGCAGTATTTT. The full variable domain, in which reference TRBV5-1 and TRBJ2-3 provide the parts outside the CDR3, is KAGVTQTPRYLIKTRGQQVTLSCSPISGHRSVSWYQQTPGQGLQFLFEYFSETQRNKGNFPGRFSGRQFSNSRSEMNVSTLELGDSALYLCASSKGQARTDTQYFGPGTRLTVL.

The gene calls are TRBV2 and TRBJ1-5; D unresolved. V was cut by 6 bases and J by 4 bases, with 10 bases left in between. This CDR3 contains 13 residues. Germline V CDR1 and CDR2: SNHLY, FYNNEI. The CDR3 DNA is TGTGCCAGCAGGTTGGAGATTAATCAGCCCCAGCATTTT. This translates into CASRLEINQPQHF. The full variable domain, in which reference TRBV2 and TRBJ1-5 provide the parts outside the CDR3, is EPEVTQTPSHQVTQMGQEVILRCVPISNHLYFYWYRQILGQKVEFLVSFYNNEISEKSEIFDDQFSVERPDGSNFTLKIRSTKLEDSAMYFCASRLEINQPQHFGDGTRLSIL.

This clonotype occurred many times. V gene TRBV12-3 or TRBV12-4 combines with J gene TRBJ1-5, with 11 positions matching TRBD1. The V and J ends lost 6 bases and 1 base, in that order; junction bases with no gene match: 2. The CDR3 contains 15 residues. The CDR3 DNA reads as TGTGCCAGCAGGGGGACAGGGGGGAGCAATCAGCCCCAGCATTTT. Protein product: CASRGTGGSNQPQHF.

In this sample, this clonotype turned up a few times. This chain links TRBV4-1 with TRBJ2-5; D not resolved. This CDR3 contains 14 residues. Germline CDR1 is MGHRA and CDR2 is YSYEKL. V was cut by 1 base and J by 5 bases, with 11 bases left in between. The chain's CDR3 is CASSQVVREETQYF. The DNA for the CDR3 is TGCGCCAGCAGCCAAGTTGTGCGAGAGGAGACCCAGTACTTC.

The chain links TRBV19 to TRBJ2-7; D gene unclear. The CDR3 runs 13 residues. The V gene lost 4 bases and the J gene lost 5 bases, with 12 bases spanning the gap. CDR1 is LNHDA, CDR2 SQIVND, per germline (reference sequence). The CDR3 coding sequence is TGTGCCAGTAGTAAAGGGCAGGAGAACGAGCAGTACTTC. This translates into CASSKGQENEQYF.

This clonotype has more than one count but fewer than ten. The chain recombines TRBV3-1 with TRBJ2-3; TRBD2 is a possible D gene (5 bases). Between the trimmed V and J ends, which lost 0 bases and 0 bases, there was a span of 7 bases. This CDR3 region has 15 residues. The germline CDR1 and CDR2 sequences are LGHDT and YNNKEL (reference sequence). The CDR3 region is CASSQDGISTDTQYF. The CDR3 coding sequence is TGTGCCAGCAGCCAAGACGGGATCAGCACAGATACGCAGTATTTT.

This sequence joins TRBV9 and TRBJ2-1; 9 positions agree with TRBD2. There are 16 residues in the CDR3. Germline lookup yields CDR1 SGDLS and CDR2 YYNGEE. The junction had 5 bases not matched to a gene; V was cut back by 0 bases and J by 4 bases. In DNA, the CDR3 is TGTGCCAGCAGCGTAGGTAGTAGCGGGGGATACAATGAGCAGTTCTTC. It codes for CASSVGSSGGYNEQFF.

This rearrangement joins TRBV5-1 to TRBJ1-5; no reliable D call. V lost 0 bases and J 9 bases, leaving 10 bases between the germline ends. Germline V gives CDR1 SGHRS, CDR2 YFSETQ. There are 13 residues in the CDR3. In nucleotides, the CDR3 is TGCGCCAGCAGCTTGGGAGATTTGGGGCCCCAGCATTTT. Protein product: CASSLGDLGPQHF. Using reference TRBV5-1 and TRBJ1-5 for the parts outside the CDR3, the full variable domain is KAGVTQTPRYLIKTRGQQVTLSCSPISGHRSVSWYQQTPGQGLQFLFEYFSETQRNKGNFPGRFSGRQFSNSRSEMNVSTLELGDSALYLCASSLGDLGPQHFGDGTRLSIL.

The CDR3 here is CASKKLASNTEAFF. CDR3 sequence (DNA): TGTGCCAGCAAAAAATTGGCTTCTAACACTGAAGCTTTCTTT. The rearrangement links TRBV2 to TRBJ1-1, with unresolved D. In germline, CDR1 is SNHLY, CDR2 FYNNEI. The CDR3 loop spans 14 amino acids. With 7 bases removed from V and 2 bases from J, the gap between germline ends came to 14 bases.

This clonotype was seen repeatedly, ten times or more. CDR3 loop: CASSLVRGQYNEQFF. CDR3 bases: TGTGCCAGCAGCTTAGTACGGGGTCAGTACAATGAGCAGTTCTTC. The gene calls are TRBV11-2 and TRBJ2-1; maybe TRBD2 (5 bases). The ends were cut back, 1 base at V and 4 bases at J, with 11 bases in the middle. Germline CDR1 and CDR2: SGHAT and FQNNGV. CDR3 length: 15 residues.

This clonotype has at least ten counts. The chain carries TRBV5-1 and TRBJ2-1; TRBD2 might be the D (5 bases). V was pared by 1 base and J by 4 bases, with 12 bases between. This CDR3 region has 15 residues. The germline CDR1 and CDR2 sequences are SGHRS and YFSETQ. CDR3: CASSLTGERYNEQFF. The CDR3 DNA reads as TGCGCCAGCAGCTTGACCGGGGAAAGGTACAATGAGCAGTTCTTC.

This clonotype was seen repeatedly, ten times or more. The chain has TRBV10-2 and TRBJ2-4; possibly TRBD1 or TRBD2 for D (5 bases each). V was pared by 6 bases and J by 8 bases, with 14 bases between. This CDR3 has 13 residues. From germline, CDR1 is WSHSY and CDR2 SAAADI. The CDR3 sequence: CASRVWGMDIQYF. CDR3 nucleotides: TGCGCCAGCAGGGTCTGGGGGATGGACATTCAGTACTTC.

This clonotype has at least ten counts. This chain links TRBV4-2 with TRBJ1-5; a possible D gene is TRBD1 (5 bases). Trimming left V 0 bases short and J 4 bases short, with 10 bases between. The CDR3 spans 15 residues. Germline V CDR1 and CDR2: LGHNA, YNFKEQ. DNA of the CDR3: TGTGCCAGCAGCCAAGAGTGGGCAGGGAATCAGCCCCAGCATTTT. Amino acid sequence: CASSQEWAGNQPQHF.

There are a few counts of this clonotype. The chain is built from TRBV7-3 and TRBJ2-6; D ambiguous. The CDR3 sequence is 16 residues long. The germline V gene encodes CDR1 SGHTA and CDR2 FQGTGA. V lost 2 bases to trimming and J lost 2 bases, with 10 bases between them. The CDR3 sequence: CASSLVGRTGANVLTF. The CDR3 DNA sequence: TGTGCCAGCAGCTTAGTGGGCCGGACTGGGGCCAACGTCCTGACTTTC.

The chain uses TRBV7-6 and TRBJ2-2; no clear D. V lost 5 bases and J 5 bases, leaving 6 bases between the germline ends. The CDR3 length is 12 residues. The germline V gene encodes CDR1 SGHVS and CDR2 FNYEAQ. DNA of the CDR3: TGTGCCAGCAGCCATGGGACCGGGGAGCTGTTTTTT. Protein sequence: CASSHGTGELFF. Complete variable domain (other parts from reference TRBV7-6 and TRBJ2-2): GAGVSQSPRYKVTKRGQDVALRCDPISGHVSLYWYRQALGQGPEFLTYFNYEAQQDKSGLPNDRFSAERPEGSISTLTIQRTEQRDSAMYRCASSHGTGELFFGEGSRLTVL.

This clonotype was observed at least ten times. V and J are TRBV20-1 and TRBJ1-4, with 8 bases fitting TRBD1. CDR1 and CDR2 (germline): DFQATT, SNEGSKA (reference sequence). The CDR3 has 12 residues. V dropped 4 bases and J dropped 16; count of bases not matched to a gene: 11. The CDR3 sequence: CSAIFLDRERFF. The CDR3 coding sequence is TGCAGTGCTATCTTCCTGGACAGGGAGAGGTTTTTT.

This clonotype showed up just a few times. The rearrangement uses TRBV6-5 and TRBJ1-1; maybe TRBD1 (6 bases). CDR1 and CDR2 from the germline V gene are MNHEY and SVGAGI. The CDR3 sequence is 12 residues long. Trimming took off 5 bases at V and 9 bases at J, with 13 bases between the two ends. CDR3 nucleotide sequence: TGTGCCAGCAGTGCGACAGGACAAAAAGCTTTCTTT. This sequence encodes CASSATGQKAFF.

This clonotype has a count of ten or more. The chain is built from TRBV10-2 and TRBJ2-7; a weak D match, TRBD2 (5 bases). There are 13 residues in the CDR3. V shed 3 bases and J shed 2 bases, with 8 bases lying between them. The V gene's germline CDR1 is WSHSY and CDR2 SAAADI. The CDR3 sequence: CASSDGGPYEQYF. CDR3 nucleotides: TGCGCCAGCAGTGACGGAGGTCCCTACGAGCAGTACTTC.

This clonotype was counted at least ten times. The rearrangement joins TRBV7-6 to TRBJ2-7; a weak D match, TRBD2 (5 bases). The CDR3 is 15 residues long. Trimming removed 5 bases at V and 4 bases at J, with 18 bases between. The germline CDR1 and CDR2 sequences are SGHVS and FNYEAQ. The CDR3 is CASSPLIGNYYEQYF. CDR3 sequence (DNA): TGTGCCAGCAGCCCTCTGATCGGGAACTATTACGAGCAGTACTTC.

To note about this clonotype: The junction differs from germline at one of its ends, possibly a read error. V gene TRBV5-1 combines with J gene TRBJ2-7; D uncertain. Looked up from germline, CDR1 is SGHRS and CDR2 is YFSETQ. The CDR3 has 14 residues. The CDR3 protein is CASSSSIGTPEEYF. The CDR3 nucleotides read TGCGCCAGCAGCTCGAGTATCGGTACGCCCGAGGAGTACTTC. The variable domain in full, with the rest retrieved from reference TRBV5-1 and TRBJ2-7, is KAGVTQTPRYLIKTRGQQVTLSCSPISGHRSVSWYQQTPGQGLQFLFEYFSETQRNKGNFPGRFSGRQFSNSRSEMNVSTLELGDSALYLCASSSSIGTPEEYFGPGTRLTVT.

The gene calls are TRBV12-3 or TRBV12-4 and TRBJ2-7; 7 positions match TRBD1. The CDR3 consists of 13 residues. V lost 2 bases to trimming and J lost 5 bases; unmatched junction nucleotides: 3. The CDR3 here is CASSLLTGDEQYF. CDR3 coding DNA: TGTGCCAGCAGTTTATTAACAGGGGACGAGCAGTACTTC.

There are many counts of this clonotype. Here the CDR3 DNA reads TGTGCCAGCAGTCCAGACAGGGTCCAGCCCCAGCATTTT. Translation gives CASSPDRVQPQHF. The V call is TRBV12-3 or TRBV12-4, the J call TRBJ1-5; 7 nucleotides align to TRBD1. The CDR3 has 13 amino acids. Trimming took 5 bases from V and 7 from J; bases not matched to a gene: 5.